This TCR beta chain was obtained from a study of early T cells in non-severe SARS-CoV-2 infection. Attachment of unique molecular identifiers to individual cDNA molecules was performed. From the 5' RACE reads, TCRdb called clonotypes with MiXCR, one entry per CDR3 protein. The table lists over 95,000 distinct CDR3 sequences, roughly 17% of them singletons, with 0.95% to 1.5% in the top ten. Trimming shortened V by 0 bases and J by 5 bases, and 13 bases separated the two germline ends. Germline V gives CDR1 LGHDT, CDR2 YNNKEL (reference sequence). This CDR3 spans 15 amino acids. This chain links TRBV3-1 with TRBJ2-5; a possible D gene is TRBD2 (5 bases). The clonotype was recovered from an adult who was a healthcare worker with PCR-confirmed SARS-CoV-2 infection or an uninfected control (not recorded which). Sequenced: whole blood. The CDR3: CASSQDPAGRETQYF. The CDR3 DNA reads TGTGCCAGCAGCCAAGACCCCGCGGGTCGGGAGACCCAGTACTTC.